The 14 T cell receptor beta chains given below trace back to one sample, sequenced in a study of T cell repertoires in cytomegalovirus infection. TCRdb re-called the reads with MiXCR, one entry per CDR3 protein. The table shows 500,000 or so distinct CDR3 sequences, with about 15% occurring only once. Sequencing was done on a sample of CD8+ T cells from PBMCs. The receptor set was obtained from a human donor in good health (CMV status not recorded). Some clones in this sample may be carry-over from other donors' samples.

The chain is built from TRBV6-1 and TRBJ2-1, with D perhaps TRBD1 (6 bases). Germline V gene lookup returns CDR1 MNHNS and CDR2 SASEGT. The V end lost 7 bases, the J end lost 0 bases, and 10 bases lay between the germline ends. CDR3 length equals 14 residues. CDR3 bases: TGTGCCAGCACCACAGGGTACTCCTACAATGAGCAGTTCTTC. This gives the protein CASTTGYSYNEQFF.

The gene calls are TRBV7-3 and TRBJ2-1; D ambiguous. Germline V gene sequence: CDR1 SGHTA, CDR2 FQGTGA. The length of the CDR3 is 15 residues. Trimming left V 4 bases short and J 7 bases short, with 17 bases between. The CDR3 DNA follows: TGTGCCAGCAGCTCCTCCCACTCCTGGGGTAATGAGCAGTTCTTC. Translating it yields CASSSSHSWGNEQFF.

The sample holds many counts of this clonotype. The genes are TRBV27 and TRBJ2-3; 9 bases fit TRBD2. Germline V gene sequence: CDR1 MNHEY, CDR2 SMNVEV (reference sequence). The J segment lost 2 bases and the V segment lost 5 bases, leaving 14 bases of the junction unmatched. The CDR3 runs to 18 residues. The CDR3 DNA reads TGTGCCAGCAGTCCCCATTTGATTGCGGGAGGGTACACAGATACGCAGTATTTT. Protein: CASSPHLIAGGYTDTQYF.

This clonotype occurred many times. This chain uses TRBV7-9 with TRBJ2-7; D remains unclear. This CDR3 is built from 11 residues. CDR1 SEHNR and CDR2 FQNEAQ come from the germline V gene (reference sequence). Deletions cut 5 bases from V and 3 bases from J, with 5 bases between. This chain's CDR3 is CASSPNYEQYF. Written as DNA, the CDR3 is TGTGCCAGCAGCCCAAACTACGAGCAGTACTTC. Full variable domain (rest looked up from reference TRBV7-9 and TRBJ2-7): DTGVSQNPRHKITKRGQNVTFRCDPISEHNRLYWYRQTLGQGPEFLTYFQNEAQLEKSRLLSDRFSAERPKGSFSTLEIQRTEQGDSAMYLCASSPNYEQYFGPGTRLTVT.

This clonotype was picked up a small number of times. The CDR3 protein is CASSLLESGELFF. CDR3 DNA: TGTGCCAGCAGCTTGCTAGAGAGCGGGGAGCTGTTTTTT. V gene TRBV7-2 combines with J gene TRBJ2-2; no clear D. The length of the CDR3 is 13 residues. V was clipped by 3 bases and J by 7 bases, with 9 bases between them. Germline V gene lookup returns CDR1 SGHTA and CDR2 FQGNSA.

The V and J genes are TRBV10-2 and TRBJ1-5, with D tentatively TRBD1 (6 bases). Germline V gene sequence: CDR1 WSHSY, CDR2 SAAADI. Between the trimmed V and J ends, which lost 4 bases and 2 bases, there was a span of 12 bases. This CDR3 is 15 amino acids long. In DNA form, the CDR3 reads TGCGCCAGCAGTGGGGGGCGCCGGGGCAATCAGCCCCAGCATTTT. It is translated as CASSGGRRGNQPQHF.

This clonotype occurred many times. The chain is built from TRBV7-9 and TRBJ1-2; D is unresolved. The germline CDR1 and CDR2 sequences are SEHNR and FQNEAQ (reference sequence). The CDR3 is 13 amino acids. Trimming took off 1 base at V and 8 bases at J, with 11 bases between the two ends. CDR3 region: CASSLVVGVGYTF. In nucleotides, the CDR3 is TGTGCCAGCAGCTTAGTCGTCGGGGTAGGCTACACCTTC.

This clonotype was seen just once. Relative to the germline gene, one junction end is altered; a read error may explain this. V and J are TRBV6-1 and TRBJ1-5; the D gene is possibly TRBD1 (5 bases). The CDR3 totals 14 residues. CDR1 and CDR2 (germline): MNHNS, SASEGT. The CDR3 here is CASSEPGEAQHQPF. The CDR3 nucleotides are TGTGCCAGCAGTGAACCGGGGGAGGCTCAGCACCAGCCTTTT.

This clonotype was detected only a few times. The chain combines TRBV2 with TRBJ1-2; tentatively, D is TRBD1 (5 bases). CDR3 length: 12 amino acids. Per germline, CDR1 SNHLY and CDR2 FYNNEI. V lost 7 bases to trimming and J lost 6 bases, with 12 bases between them. Here the CDR3 DNA reads TGTGCCAGCACCGGGACCTCAGATGGCTACACCTTC. Its protein is CASTGTSDGYTF. Full variable domain (rest looked up from reference TRBV2 and TRBJ1-2): EPEVTQTPSHQVTQMGQEVILRCVPISNHLYFYWYRQILGQKVEFLVSFYNNEISEKSEIFDDQFSVERPDGSNFTLKIRSTKLEDSAMYFCASTGTSDGYTFGSGTRLTVV.

This clonotype occurred a few times. This chain connects TRBV7-3 to TRBJ2-3, with D possibly being TRBD2 (5 bases). Germline V gene sequence: CDR1 SGHTA, CDR2 FQGTGA. Trimming removed 1 base from V and 2 bases from J, with 13 bases in between. This CDR3 is 16 amino acids long. The CDR3 loop is CASSLIGGSFTDTQYF. The CDR3 DNA reads TGTGCCAGCAGCTTAATAGGTGGGAGCTTCACAGATACGCAGTATTTT.

This clonotype was seen only a few times. The rearrangement joins TRBV7-9 to TRBJ1-2; the match to TRBD1 covers 7 bases. The CDR3 is 16 amino acids. V dropped 3 bases and J dropped 8; count of bases not matched to a gene: 15. Germline V gene sequence: CDR1 SEHNR, CDR2 FQNEAQ (reference sequence). The CDR3 DNA reads as TGTGCCAGCAGCTTGGGACCAGGGGGAGGACTCTGGGGCTACACCTTC. Its translation is CASSLGPGGGLWGYTF.

This clonotype has a count of ten or more. The V gene is TRBV7-6, the J gene TRBJ2-5, with D possibly TRBD2 on 5 matching bases. V was pared by 3 bases and J by 4 bases, with 12 bases between. The CDR3 spans 14 residues. Germline CDR1 SGHVS, CDR2 FNYEAQ. Here the CDR3 reads CASSFFEGGETQYF. The CDR3 DNA follows: TGTGCCAGCAGCTTCTTCGAGGGCGGAGAGACCCAGTACTTC.

This clonotype was recorded at least ten times. The genes are TRBV7-2 and TRBJ2-7; D gene uncertain. In germline, CDR1 is SGHTA, CDR2 FQGNSA. The CDR3 consists of 14 residues. V lost 1 base and J 2 bases, leaving 9 bases between the germline ends. Here the CDR3 reads CASSLEPGPYEQYF. Here the CDR3 DNA reads TGTGCCAGCAGCTTAGAACCGGGCCCCTACGAGCAGTACTTC.

This clonotype was counted only a few times. V gene TRBV6-4 combines with J gene TRBJ2-7; no firm D call. V was cut by 7 bases and J by 5 bases, with 21 bases left in between. This CDR3 spans 15 amino acids. Germline loops: CDR1 MRHNA, CDR2 SNTAGT. The CDR3 coding sequence is TGTGCCAGCAAAGACGAGTCGGAGCTCCGGGACGAGCAGTACTTC. Its translation: CASKDESELRDEQYF.